The 22 T cell receptor beta chains given below trace back to one sample, sequenced in a study of CXCR3-negative and CXCR3-positive naive CD8 T cells. It was by 5' RACE with UMI labels that the TRB cDNA libraries were prepared. TCRdb re-called the 5' RACE reads and catalogs CDR3 proteins one per entry, DNA excluded. This specimen shows about 30,000 distinct CDR3 sequences; the ten leading clones hold 9.5% to 13%. Sequenced: memory CD8+ T cells from blood. The source of these receptors is a human donor in good health. Some clones in this sample may be carry-over from other donors' samples.

J is TRBJ1-1 and V is TRBV5-1. Per the germline V gene, CDR1 is SGHRS and CDR2 is YFSETQ. The CDR3 extends over 11 amino acids. The CDR3 is CASRWETEAFF.

This chain links TRBV25-1 with TRBJ2-3; TCRdb indicates TRBD1, and absent DNA this call remains unverified. Germline CDR1 is MGHDK and CDR2 is SYGVNS. The CDR3 is 13 amino acids. CDR3: CASRPTGTDTQYF.

The V gene is TRBV20-1, the J gene TRBJ1-1; TCRdb names TRBD1, which stays unverified in the absence of DNA. Per germline, CDR1 DFQATT and CDR2 SNEGSKA (reference sequence). The CDR3 is 14 amino acids. The CDR3 sequence: CSARGQGGDAEAFF.

This CDR3 is CASSNPLAKNEQFF. The rearrangement joins TRBV19 to TRBJ2-1; TCRdb lists TRBD2, though no DNA is available to test this call. CDR3 size: 14 residues. Germline loops: CDR1 LNHDA, CDR2 SQIVND (reference sequence).

V gene TRBV19 combines with J gene TRBJ2-1; there is no DNA to check the TCRdb D call of TRBD2. Germline CDR1 reads LNHDA; CDR2 reads SQIVND (reference sequence). The CDR3 length is 15 residues. CDR3: CASILQEGGYNEQFF.

By frequency, this clonotype is medium-sized. This chain links TRBV27 with TRBJ1-1. Per the germline V gene, CDR1 is MNHEY and CDR2 is SMNVEV (reference sequence). This CDR3 contains 13 residues. The CDR3 sequence is CASSPSGDTEAFF.

The rearrangement uses TRBV20-1 and TRBJ2-1; checking the TCRdb D call of TRBD1 is not possible without DNA. Germline lookup yields CDR1 DFQATT and CDR2 SNEGSKA (reference sequence). The CDR3 has 17 amino acids. CDR3 protein: CSAPRGNLPSSYNEQFF.

The V and J genes are TRBV30 and TRBJ1-1; absent DNA, TCRdb's TRBD1 call cannot be checked. In germline, CDR1 is GTSNPN, CDR2 SVGIG (reference sequence). The CDR3 has 19 amino acids. The CDR3 sequence is CAWSVGPDRGPVWRTEAFF.

The J gene is TRBJ2-1, the V gene TRBV7-9; TCRdb gives TRBD1 as the D gene, but with no DNA this cannot be confirmed. This CDR3 region has 13 residues. Germline V gives CDR1 SEHNR, CDR2 FQNEAQ (reference sequence). CDR3 sequence reads: CASSQGDMGEQFF.

The V gene is TRBV20-1, the J gene TRBJ1-2; lacking DNA, the TRBD1 call made by TCRdb goes unchecked. This CDR3 region has 12 residues. CDR1 DFQATT and CDR2 SNEGSKA come from the germline V gene (reference sequence). CDR3 in amino acids: CSATTGGVSYTF.

The genes are TRBV20-1 and TRBJ2-1; without DNA, the TCRdb call of TRBD2 cannot be checked. Germline V gives CDR1 DFQATT, CDR2 SNEGSKA (reference sequence). CDR3 length equals 15 residues. This chain's CDR3 is CSARDEREGLNEQFF.

V is TRBV7-3 and J is TRBJ2-2; TCRdb selects TRBD2, and the lack of DNA leaves this call unchecked. Germline values: CDR1 SGHTA, CDR2 FQGTGA. The CDR3 sequence is 17 residues long. The CDR3 region is CASSLVVGPSRTGELFF.

This chain uses TRBV4-2 with TRBJ2-5. This CDR3 has 13 amino acids. Germline values: CDR1 LGHNA, CDR2 YNFKEQ. The CDR3 here is CASSQDSQETQYF.

The chain uses TRBV7-9 and TRBJ2-6; TCRdb reports TRBD1, a call that lacks DNA to check it against. Germline V gene data show CDR1 as SEHNR and CDR2 as FQNEAQ (reference sequence). The length of the CDR3 is 13 residues. The CDR3 is CASSLGRVGVLTF.

The chain joins TRBV7-9 to TRBJ1-4; the TCRdb D gene call, TRBD1, has no DNA to confirm it. CDR3 length equals 15 residues. Germline loops: CDR1 SEHNR, CDR2 FQNEAQ (reference sequence). CDR3 protein: CASSSRQGANEKLFF.

The rearrangement joins TRBV12-3 or TRBV12-4 to TRBJ2-7; without DNA, the TCRdb call of TRBD1 cannot be checked. CDR3 length: 15 amino acids. CDR3 sequence: CASSLLTGTPYEQYF.

This clonotype is deemed medium-sized by its frequency. The rearrangement uses TRBV4-1 and TRBJ2-1; TCRdb returns TRBD2, unconfirmable since there is no DNA. The germline CDR1 and CDR2 sequences are MGHRA and YSYEKL. The CDR3 length is 15 residues. CDR3 amino acids: CASSQVQRGYNEQFF.

This chain uses TRBV5-1 with TRBJ2-2; the TCRdb call, TRBD1, lacks DNA for checking. The CDR3 totals 17 residues. CDR1 and CDR2 from the germline V gene are SGHRS and YFSETQ. CDR3 residues: CASSLGPGQGGTGELFF.

The gene calls are TRBV20-1 and TRBJ1-2; TCRdb returns TRBD1, unconfirmable since there is no DNA. Germline V gene data show CDR1 as DFQATT and CDR2 as SNEGSKA (reference sequence). There are 12 residues in the CDR3. The CDR3 spells CSARLGDYGYTF.

The rearrangement joins TRBV29-1 to TRBJ2-2; lacking DNA, the TRBD1 call made by TCRdb goes unchecked. The CDR3 runs to 15 residues. Germline lookup yields CDR1 SQVTM and CDR2 ANQGSEA. The chain's CDR3 is CSVEVTRGEAGELFF.

The V call is TRBV20-1, the J call TRBJ2-1; TCRdb's D gene call, TRBD1, goes unchecked for lack of DNA. This CDR3 has 13 amino acids. Looked up from germline, CDR1 is DFQATT and CDR2 is SNEGSKA (reference sequence). The CDR3 spells CSARDSGTPEQFF.

V usage is TRBV28 and J usage is TRBJ2-7; TCRdb indicates TRBD1, and absent DNA this call remains unverified. The CDR3 sequence is 16 residues long. CDR1 is MDHEN and CDR2 is SYDVKM in the germline V gene. The CDR3 sequence is CASSLGQGAAYYEQYF.